The rows below give T cell receptor beta chains drawn from one sample of a study of shared clonotypes between healthy human individuals. Data came from immunoSEQ multiplex PCR; TCRdb stores just in-frame clones and leaves some out. The sample lists about 2 million clones; about 95% were seen once. The source material was naive CD4+ T cells sorted from blood. Receptors originate from a man between 18 and 29 years old in good health. CDR3s include the opening cysteine and the closing phenylalanine or tryptophan. The order of the fields is J gene, V gene, D gene, clone size, CDR3 protein, CDR3 DNA. A D gene is named only where the DNA matches it firmly. Size tells how often a clone was seen (once, few, many) or the class of an expanded clone, and some rows leave it out.

j_call: TRBJ2-5; v_call: TRBV14; d_call: TRBD2; clone_size: -; cdr3_aa: CASSQVRPSGTETQYF; cdr3_nt: TGTGCCAGCAGCCAAGTTCGGCCTAGCGGGACGGAGACCCAGTACTTC
j_call: TRBJ1-2; v_call: TRBV6-1; d_call: -; clone_size: -; cdr3_aa: CASSVSGLGDTF; cdr3_nt: TGTGCCAGCAGTGTGTCAGGGTTAGGTGACACCTTC
j_call: TRBJ2-1; v_call: TRBV6-5; d_call: TRBD2; clone_size: once; cdr3_aa: CASSLSGGGYNEQFF; cdr3_nt: TGTGCCAGCAGTTTGAGCGGGGGGGGTTACAATGAGCAGTTCTTC
j_call: TRBJ1-3; v_call: TRBV19; d_call: -; clone_size: -; cdr3_aa: CASSADYSGNTIYF; cdr3_nt: TGTGCCAGTAGCGCTGATTACTCTGGAAACACCATATATTTT
j_call: TRBJ2-7; v_call: TRBV28; d_call: TRBD1; clone_size: -; cdr3_aa: CASSPTDRGGYEQYF; cdr3_nt: TGTGCCAGCAGTCCCACGGACAGGGGGGGGTACGAGCAGTACTTC
j_call: TRBJ2-3; v_call: TRBV5-1; d_call: -; clone_size: -; cdr3_aa: CASSFRTGTDTQYF; cdr3_nt: TGCGCCAGCAGCTTTCGGACAGGCACAGATACGCAGTATTTT
j_call: TRBJ2-5; v_call: TRBV13; d_call: TRBD1; clone_size: -; cdr3_aa: CASSLSGQGAIKTQYF; cdr3_nt: TGTGCCAGCAGCCTCTCCGGACAGGGGGCGATAAAGACCCAGTACTTC
j_call: TRBJ2-3; v_call: TRBV30; d_call: -; clone_size: -; cdr3_aa: CAWSATRADTQYF; cdr3_nt: TGTGCCTGGAGTGCGACAAGGGCTGATACGCAGTATTTT
j_call: TRBJ2-1; v_call: TRBV9; d_call: -; clone_size: once; cdr3_aa: CASSVGAGGYNEQFF; cdr3_nt: TGTGCCAGCAGCGTAGGAGCGGGTGGCTACAATGAGCAGTTCTTC
j_call: TRBJ2-7; v_call: TRBV6-5; d_call: TRBD1; clone_size: -; cdr3_aa: CASSSIQGAAEQYF; cdr3_nt: TGTGCCAGCAGCTCTATACAGGGGGCAGCCGAGCAGTACTTC
j_call: TRBJ2-3; v_call: TRBV9; d_call: -; clone_size: once; cdr3_aa: CASSLLSGDTQYF; cdr3_nt: TGTGCCAGCAGCCTCCTCTCGGGAGATACGCAGTATTTT
j_call: TRBJ1-1; v_call: TRBV5-1; d_call: -; clone_size: -; cdr3_aa: CASSLAGLWGNTEAFF; cdr3_nt: TGCGCCAGCAGCTTGGCAGGCTTGTGGGGGAACACTGAAGCTTTCTTT
j_call: TRBJ2-5; v_call: TRBV9; d_call: -; clone_size: -; cdr3_aa: CASSVEVISQETQYF; cdr3_nt: TGTGCCAGCAGCGTAGAGGTTATTAGCCAAGAGACCCAGTACTTC
j_call: TRBJ2-1; v_call: TRBV5-1; d_call: -; clone_size: -; cdr3_aa: CASSLGQTSYNEQFF; cdr3_nt: TGCGCCAGCAGCTTAGGACAGACGTCCTACAATGAGCAGTTCTTC
j_call: TRBJ1-1; v_call: TRBV6-6; d_call: -; clone_size: -; cdr3_aa: CASSYRGWTEAFF; cdr3_nt: TGTGCCAGCAGTTACAGGGGTTGGACTGAAGCTTTCTTT
j_call: TRBJ1-5; v_call: TRBV30; d_call: -; clone_size: -; cdr3_aa: CAWSASSNQPQHF; cdr3_nt: TGTGCCTGGAGTGCGTCTAGCAATCAGCCCCAGCATTTT
j_call: TRBJ2-7; v_call: TRBV19; d_call: -; clone_size: -; cdr3_aa: CASSSDGPRTSYEQYF; cdr3_nt: TGTGCCAGTAGTTCAGACGGACCGAGGACCTCCTACGAGCAGTACTTC
j_call: TRBJ1-1; v_call: TRBV7-9; d_call: TRBD1; clone_size: -; cdr3_aa: CASSPDRVNTEAFF; cdr3_nt: TGTGCCAGCAGTCCCGACAGGGTGAACACTGAAGCTTTCTTT
j_call: TRBJ2-2; v_call: TRBV7-2; d_call: -; clone_size: once; cdr3_aa: CASSLLGQNTGELFF; cdr3_nt: TGTGCCAGCAGCTTATTAGGGCAAAACACCGGGGAGCTGTTTTTT
j_call: TRBJ2-5; v_call: TRBV11-3; d_call: -; clone_size: -; cdr3_aa: CASSSARDGETQYF; cdr3_nt: TGTGCCAGCAGCTCAGCTAGGGACGGTGAGACCCAGTACTTC
j_call: TRBJ1-4; v_call: TRBV6-5; d_call: TRBD1; clone_size: -; cdr3_aa: CASSLTGGAGEKLFF; cdr3_nt: TGTGCCAGCAGTCTTACAGGGGGCGCGGGTGAAAAACTGTTTTTT
j_call: TRBJ2-5; v_call: TRBV14; d_call: TRBD2; clone_size: -; cdr3_aa: CASSQGSGRHLETQYF; cdr3_nt: TGTGCCAGCAGCCAGGGTAGCGGGAGACACCTAGAGACCCAGTACTTC
j_call: TRBJ2-5; v_call: TRBV5-1; d_call: -; clone_size: -; cdr3_aa: CASSLVDRRETQYF; cdr3_nt: TGCGCCAGCAGTCTCGTTGACAGACGGGAGACCCAGTACTTC
j_call: TRBJ2-7; v_call: TRBV2; d_call: TRBD1; clone_size: -; cdr3_aa: CASSPDRGLHYEQYF; cdr3_nt: TGTGCCAGCAGTCCCGACAGGGGGCTACACTACGAGCAGTACTTC
j_call: TRBJ2-7; v_call: TRBV10-2; d_call: -; clone_size: -; cdr3_aa: CASSESPGTYEQYF; cdr3_nt: TGCGCCAGCAGTGAGTCCCCGGGTACCTACGAGCAGTACTTC
j_call: TRBJ2-1; v_call: TRBV4-1; d_call: TRBD2; clone_size: once; cdr3_aa: CASSQLAGALYNEQFF; cdr3_nt: TGCGCCAGCAGCCAACTAGCGGGAGCTCTCTACAATGAGCAGTTCTTC
j_call: TRBJ1-1; v_call: TRBV27; d_call: -; clone_size: once; cdr3_aa: CASSPGRTSGTEAFF; cdr3_nt: TGTGCCAGCAGTCCGGGCCGGACCTCGGGAACTGAAGCTTTCTTT
j_call: TRBJ2-2; v_call: TRBV7-9; d_call: -; clone_size: -; cdr3_aa: CASSLGQGLVTGELFF; cdr3_nt: TGTGCCAGCAGCTTGGGTCAGGGGTTGGTCACCGGGGAGCTGTTTTTT